Listed below are T cell receptor beta chains from one sample, sequenced in a study of shared clonotypes between healthy human individuals. The method was immunoSEQ multiplex PCR; TCRdb's version includes in-frame clones alone and lacks a portion of them. Seen here are approximately 2,200,000 clones, about 93% observed once, and the top ten hold more than 1.5%. Sample: naive CD8+ T cells from PBMCs. The receptors come from a man between 18 and 29 years old in good health. Some clones in this sample may be carry-over from other donors' samples. Both conserved end residues are part of each CDR3. Fields, in order: CDR3 DNA, CDR3 protein, J gene, clone size, V gene, D gene. D genes are given only for firm matches. Where a row states a size, it is once, few, many or the class of an expanded clone; other rows omit it.

CDR3nt: TGTGCCAGCAGCTTAGGGCAGGGACGAACTCACGGGGAGCTGTTTTTT; CDR3aa: CASSLGQGRTHGELFF; j_gene: TRBJ2-2; abundance: once; v_gene: TRBV13; d_gene: -
CDR3nt: TGTGCCAGCAGCATCAGGGGGACTAATGAAAAACTGTTTTTT; CDR3aa: CASSIRGTNEKLFF; j_gene: TRBJ1-4; abundance: -; v_gene: TRBV9; d_gene: TRBD1
CDR3nt: TGTGCCAGCAGTTTATATGTCACCACCGGGGAGCTGTTTTTT; CDR3aa: CASSLYVTTGELFF; j_gene: TRBJ2-2; abundance: -; v_gene: TRBV27; d_gene: -
CDR3nt: TGTGCCACCAGCATATCCCTAGGGAGCAACAATGAGCAGTTCTTC; CDR3aa: CATSISLGSNNEQFF; j_gene: TRBJ2-1; abundance: -; v_gene: TRBV15; d_gene: -
CDR3nt: TGTGCCAGCAGCCCCCTGAGCTATGGCTACACCTTC; CDR3aa: CASSPLSYGYTF; j_gene: TRBJ1-2; abundance: -; v_gene: TRBV7-9; d_gene: -
CDR3nt: TGTGCCAGCAGTCTTAGCGCGGACCCAACGGTCTATGGCTACACCTTC; CDR3aa: CASSLSADPTVYGYTF; j_gene: TRBJ1-2; abundance: -; v_gene: TRBV2; d_gene: -
CDR3nt: TGTGCCAGCAGCTTCAGAGGGTCGGGCACTGAAGCTTTCTTT; CDR3aa: CASSFRGSGTEAFF; j_gene: TRBJ1-1; abundance: -; v_gene: TRBV7-9; d_gene: -
CDR3nt: TGCGCCAGCAGCTTGGCCCTTCAGGTCGGGGAGCTGTTTTTT; CDR3aa: CASSLALQVGELFF; j_gene: TRBJ2-2; abundance: -; v_gene: TRBV5-1; d_gene: -
CDR3nt: TGCGCCAGCAGTGAGTCGAAGACTAGCGCCATCTACGAGCAGTACTTC; CDR3aa: CASSESKTSAIYEQYF; j_gene: TRBJ2-7; abundance: -; v_gene: TRBV10-1; d_gene: TRBD2
CDR3nt: TGTGCCAGCAGTTCAGACTCCATGCCCACCGGGGAGCTGTTTTTT; CDR3aa: CASSSDSMPTGELFF; j_gene: TRBJ2-2; abundance: -; v_gene: TRBV6-5; d_gene: -
CDR3nt: TGTGCCAGCAGAGTACGGGGGGACAGGGCGAACAATGAGCAGTTCTTC; CDR3aa: CASRVRGDRANNEQFF; j_gene: TRBJ2-1; abundance: -; v_gene: TRBV2; d_gene: TRBD1
CDR3nt: TGTGCCAGCAGTCGCAGGGGGATCGGGGGGGAGCAGTACTTC; CDR3aa: CASSRRGIGGEQYF; j_gene: TRBJ2-7; abundance: -; v_gene: TRBV27; d_gene: -
CDR3nt: TGTGCCAGTAGACCTAAGGACAGGAGCCTCAATCAGCCCCAGCATTTT; CDR3aa: CASRPKDRSLNQPQHF; j_gene: TRBJ1-5; abundance: -; v_gene: TRBV19; d_gene: TRBD1
CDR3nt: TGCGCCAGCAGCCAAGATCGAGGACCGGATAACACTGAAGCTTTCTTT; CDR3aa: CASSQDRGPDNTEAFF; j_gene: TRBJ1-1; abundance: few; v_gene: TRBV4-1; d_gene: -
CDR3nt: TGTGCCAGTAGTATAGCGGGAGGGCCCTACGAGCAGTACTTC; CDR3aa: CASSIAGGPYEQYF; j_gene: TRBJ2-7; abundance: -; v_gene: TRBV19; d_gene: TRBD2
CDR3nt: TGTGCCAGCAGCCCTATCGGAGCCGACGTCGGGAACCAGCCCCAGCATTTT; CDR3aa: CASSPIGADVGNQPQHF; j_gene: TRBJ1-5; abundance: -; v_gene: TRBV7-9; d_gene: -
CDR3nt: TGTGCCAGCAGCCCCATTGACAGTTCCTACGAGCAGTACTTC; CDR3aa: CASSPIDSSYEQYF; j_gene: TRBJ2-7; abundance: -; v_gene: TRBV4-2; d_gene: -
CDR3nt: TGTGCCAGCAGCGATACTAGCGGGAGATACACCGGGGAGCTGTTTTTT; CDR3aa: CASSDTSGRYTGELFF; j_gene: TRBJ2-2; abundance: once; v_gene: TRBV9; d_gene: TRBD2
CDR3nt: TGTGCCAGCAGCGTAGTCGGGGGAGGTTGGAATGAGCAGTTCTTC; CDR3aa: CASSVVGGGWNEQFF; j_gene: TRBJ2-1; abundance: -; v_gene: TRBV9; d_gene: -
CDR3nt: TGTGCCAGCAGTCGCGTAGGGAGATCGGGCTACAATGAGCAGTTCTTC; CDR3aa: CASSRVGRSGYNEQFF; j_gene: TRBJ2-1; abundance: -; v_gene: TRBV27; d_gene: -
CDR3nt: TGTGCCAGCAGCAAAAAGTCCCAACTAGCGGGAGCGGAAAGTGTAACCTACGAGCAGTACTTC; CDR3aa: CASSKKSQLAGAESVTYEQYF; j_gene: TRBJ2-7; abundance: once; v_gene: TRBV21-1; d_gene: -
CDR3nt: TGTGCCAGCAGCGCCCAACGGGGACAGGGGAAGGAATTACCCCGAGCTAACTATGGCTACACCTTC; CDR3aa: CASSAQRGQGKELPRANYGYTF; j_gene: TRBJ1-2; abundance: once; v_gene: TRBV9; d_gene: TRBD1
CDR3nt: TGTGCCAGCAGCTTAATCGGTTCCGCCGGCAAGGATACGCAGTATTTT; CDR3aa: CASSLIGSAGKDTQYF; j_gene: TRBJ2-3; abundance: -; v_gene: TRBV7-3; d_gene: -
CDR3nt: TGTGCCAGCAGTGCGTGGGGACAGGGGGCCGGGGAGCTGTTTTTT; CDR3aa: CASSAWGQGAGELFF; j_gene: TRBJ2-2; abundance: -; v_gene: TRBV6-1; d_gene: TRBD1
CDR3nt: TGTGCCAGCGAAGCCTTGAACACTGAAGCTTTCTTT; CDR3aa: CASEALNTEAFF; j_gene: TRBJ1-1; abundance: -; v_gene: TRBV27; d_gene: -
CDR3nt: TGTGCCAGTAAAGACAGGGGGCGCGCTGGCTACACCTTC; CDR3aa: CASKDRGRAGYTF; j_gene: TRBJ1-2; abundance: -; v_gene: TRBV19; d_gene: TRBD1
CDR3nt: TGTGCCAGCAGTTTATTTGGGGGGCTCACGAGCTCCTACAATGAGCAGTTCTTC; CDR3aa: CASSLFGGLTSSYNEQFF; j_gene: TRBJ2-1; abundance: -; v_gene: TRBV27; d_gene: -
CDR3nt: TGTGCCAGCAGCTCTCCAGACCAACGTCAAAATTGCACCTTC; CDR3aa: CASSSPDQRQNCTF; j_gene: TRBJ1-2; abundance: -; v_gene: TRBV28; d_gene: -
CDR3nt: TGTGCCAGTAGGCACCGGGACACCGTAGGCGAGCAGTACTTC; CDR3aa: CASRHRDTVGEQYF; j_gene: TRBJ2-7; abundance: -; v_gene: TRBV19; d_gene: -
CDR3nt: TGTGCCAGCAGTTTATTGTCACCGAACACCGGGGAGCTGTTTTTT; CDR3aa: CASSLLSPNTGELFF; j_gene: TRBJ2-2; abundance: -; v_gene: TRBV28; d_gene: -
CDR3nt: TGTGCCAGCAGCCTTAGACAGGGGGTTAATGAAAAACTGTTTTTT; CDR3aa: CASSLRQGVNEKLFF; j_gene: TRBJ1-4; abundance: -; v_gene: TRBV7-9; d_gene: TRBD1
CDR3nt: TGTGCCAGCAGGCTGTGGGGACTCGACACTGAAGCTTTCTTT; CDR3aa: CASRLWGLDTEAFF; j_gene: TRBJ1-1; abundance: -; v_gene: TRBV11-2; d_gene: -
CDR3nt: TGCGCCAGCAGCGAGGGACAGAGAGCTAACTATGGCTACACCTTC; CDR3aa: CASSEGQRANYGYTF; j_gene: TRBJ1-2; abundance: -; v_gene: TRBV5-1; d_gene: TRBD1
CDR3nt: TGCAGCGCTAAGGGAGAGGCAGATACGCAGTATTTT; CDR3aa: CSAKGEADTQYF; j_gene: TRBJ2-3; abundance: -; v_gene: TRBV29-1; d_gene: -
CDR3nt: TGCGCCAGCAGGGGTTTGGGCACTGAAGCTTTCTTT; CDR3aa: CASRGLGTEAFF; j_gene: TRBJ1-1; abundance: -; v_gene: TRBV4-1; d_gene: -
CDR3nt: TGTGCCAGCAGCTTGGGTCCCTCCGGGGACGAGCAGTACTTC; CDR3aa: CASSLGPSGDEQYF; j_gene: TRBJ2-7; abundance: -; v_gene: TRBV7-6; d_gene: -
CDR3nt: TGTGCCAGCAGCCAAACAGGGACTAGCGGAATATACAATGAGCAGTTCTTC; CDR3aa: CASSQTGTSGIYNEQFF; j_gene: TRBJ2-1; abundance: -; v_gene: TRBV4-2; d_gene: TRBD2
CDR3nt: TGCGCCAGCACCTCTGGGACAGGGTGGGACGAGCAGTACTTC; CDR3aa: CASTSGTGWDEQYF; j_gene: TRBJ2-7; abundance: -; v_gene: TRBV5-1; d_gene: TRBD1
CDR3nt: TGTGCCAGCAGCAACGCGGGACTAGCGTCCGATGAGCAGTTCTTC; CDR3aa: CASSNAGLASDEQFF; j_gene: TRBJ2-1; abundance: once; v_gene: TRBV9; d_gene: TRBD2
CDR3nt: TGTGCCAGCAGGGGACCCCATGGAGCAGATACGCAGTATTTT; CDR3aa: CASRGPHGADTQYF; j_gene: TRBJ2-3; abundance: -; v_gene: TRBV7-9; d_gene: -
CDR3nt: TGTGCCAGCAGCTTTTTAGATGAAAAACTGTTTTTT; CDR3aa: CASSFLDEKLFF; j_gene: TRBJ1-4; abundance: -; v_gene: TRBV7-9; d_gene: -
CDR3nt: TGTGCCAGCTCGACAGGGGGGCCCTACGAGCAGTACTTC; CDR3aa: CASSTGGPYEQYF; j_gene: TRBJ2-7; abundance: -; v_gene: TRBV25-1; d_gene: TRBD1
CDR3nt: TGTGCTAGTGGTTCGGGGGCCCTCAACACTGAAGCTTTCTTT; CDR3aa: CASGSGALNTEAFF; j_gene: TRBJ1-1; abundance: -; v_gene: TRBV12-5; d_gene: -
CDR3nt: TGCGCCAGCAGCTTGGCCATGCTAGCGGGGGCCACAGATACGCAGTATTTT; CDR3aa: CASSLAMLAGATDTQYF; j_gene: TRBJ2-3; abundance: -; v_gene: TRBV5-1; d_gene: TRBD2
CDR3nt: TGTGCCAGCAGCGACGCCGGGTTGGGCTACACCTTC; CDR3aa: CASSDAGLGYTF; j_gene: TRBJ1-2; abundance: -; v_gene: TRBV7-9; d_gene: -
CDR3nt: TGTGCCAGTAGGAGTTCCCCGGGACAGGGGACGGACACTGAAGCTTTCTTT; CDR3aa: CASRSSPGQGTDTEAFF; j_gene: TRBJ1-1; abundance: -; v_gene: TRBV7-9; d_gene: TRBD1
CDR3nt: TGTGCCAGTAGTATATGGGGTGAGAGCGATCAGCCCCAGCATTTT; CDR3aa: CASSIWGESDQPQHF; j_gene: TRBJ1-5; abundance: -; v_gene: TRBV19; d_gene: -
CDR3nt: TGCGCCAGCAGCCTTAAGGACGACTACGAGCAGTACTTC; CDR3aa: CASSLKDDYEQYF; j_gene: TRBJ2-7; abundance: -; v_gene: TRBV4-3; d_gene: -
CDR3nt: TGTGCCAGCAGCCCGAGCGGGAGGAGGTACGAGCAGTACTTC; CDR3aa: CASSPSGRRYEQYF; j_gene: TRBJ2-7; abundance: once; v_gene: TRBV13; d_gene: TRBD2
CDR3nt: TGTGCCAGCGGTTGGAGGGAGGGCCGTGAGCAGTTCTTC; CDR3aa: CASGWREGREQFF; j_gene: TRBJ2-1; abundance: -; v_gene: TRBV6-5; d_gene: TRBD2
CDR3nt: TGTGCCAGCAGTTTAAACAGGGCCTACGAGCAGTACTTC; CDR3aa: CASSLNRAYEQYF; j_gene: TRBJ2-7; abundance: -; v_gene: TRBV27; d_gene: -
CDR3nt: TGTGCCAGTAGTATGTCAGATTACAATGAGCAGTTCTTC; CDR3aa: CASSMSDYNEQFF; j_gene: TRBJ2-1; abundance: -; v_gene: TRBV19; d_gene: -
CDR3nt: TGTGCCAGCAGCCCCGGACCTTCGAGGCAGTTCTTC; CDR3aa: CASSPGPSRQFF; j_gene: TRBJ2-1; abundance: -; v_gene: TRBV13; d_gene: -
CDR3nt: TGTGCCAGCAGCCTCCGTGGCGGATTAAGGGGCAAAAACATTCAGTACTTC; CDR3aa: CASSLRGGLRGKNIQYF; j_gene: TRBJ2-4; abundance: -; v_gene: TRBV7-2; d_gene: -
CDR3nt: TGTGCCAGCAGCGTACACGTTACAGGCCCCTACGAGCAGTACTTC; CDR3aa: CASSVHVTGPYEQYF; j_gene: TRBJ2-7; abundance: -; v_gene: TRBV9; d_gene: -